This T cell receptor beta chain was sequenced in a study of T cell clones after liver transplantation. On the study more broadly: Subjects received no induction therapy and standard immunosuppression until randomization at 12-24 months post-transplant. At least one year of complete immunosuppression withdrawal without enzymes over twice normal defined tolerance. Blood was drawn pre-transplant, before withdrawal, and after full or failed withdrawal.

The data were produced by immunoSEQ multiplex PCR, yet TCRdb's version contains in-frame clones alone and is incomplete. The profile shows over 90,000 clones, 84% of them singletons. V lost 7 bases, J lost 11 bases, and 10 bases stayed unmatched. Germline lookup yields CDR1 MNHNY and CDR2 SVGAGI (reference sequence). The CDR3 is 14 amino acids. The rearrangement uses TRBV6-6 and TRBJ1-4, with TRBD1 matching over 10 bases. The sequences come from CD4+ T cells from blood, collected approximately 43 months after liver transplant. The source is a human patient who received a liver transplant. Some T cells may be graft donor cells. This CDR3 reads CASTPGTGAIKLFF. The CDR3 nucleotides are TGTGCCAGCACCCCAGGGACAGGGGCGATTAAACTGTTTTTT.